A selection of T cell receptor beta chains follows, all from one sample in a study of cytomegalovirus exposure and HLA in healthy donors. Measured with immunoSEQ multiplex PCR; TCRdb has only the in-frame clones, and not every one. The data contain about 80,000 clones, approximately 67% of them seen just once; the ten biggest clones take up 4.4%. The source material was PBMCs. Receptors were obtained from a male donor in good health and CMV-seropositive. Both conserved end residues are part of each CDR3. A D gene is named only where the DNA matches it firmly. Part of the rows lack a size; the others show once, few, many or a class for expanded clones.

len	v_gene	d_gene	abundance	j_gene	CDR3aa	CDR3nt
13	TRBV7-2	-	-	TRBJ2-3	CASSGGQPGTQYF	TGTGCCAGCAGCGGAGGACAGCCGGGGACGCAGTATTTT
18	TRBV7-7	-	-	TRBJ1-5	CASSLGQARPIKNQPQHF	TGTGCCAGCAGCTTAGGGCAGGCCAGGCCGATAAAGAATCAGCCCCAGCATTTT
17	TRBV7-2	TRBD2	-	TRBJ2-1	CASSLASGGSSYNEQFF	TGTGCCAGCAGCTTGGCTAGCGGGGGTAGCTCCTACAATGAGCAGTTCTTC
17	TRBV27	TRBD1	-	TRBJ1-2	CASSLVLGTGEFYGYTF	TGTGCCAGCAGTTTAGTATTGGGCACAGGGGAATTCTATGGCTACACCTTC
16	TRBV7-3	TRBD2	-	TRBJ2-1	CASSLVNSGRDNEQFF	TGTGCCAGCAGCTTAGTGAATAGCGGGAGGGACAATGAGCAGTTCTTC
15	TRBV4-1	TRBD2	-	TRBJ2-1	CASSQDSGGAYEQFF	TGCGCCAGCAGCCAAGACAGCGGGGGGGCATATGAGCAGTTCTTC
14	TRBV7-3	TRBD2	-	TRBJ2-1	CASSLGGGANEQFF	TGTGCCAGCAGCTTGGGCGGGGGGGCGAATGAGCAGTTCTTC
15	TRBV27	TRBD1	-	TRBJ1-4	CASTPLTGTNEKLFF	TGTGCCAGCACCCCATTGACAGGGACTAATGAAAAACTGTTTTTT
15	TRBV19	TRBD1	-	TRBJ2-1	CASSPGQGAYNEQFF	TGTGCCAGTAGTCCGGGACAGGGGGCTTACAATGAGCAGTTCTTC
14	TRBV7-7	-	-	TRBJ2-7	CASSVLMDSPEQYF	TGTGCCAGCAGCGTTCTCATGGACTCCCCTGAGCAGTACTTC
15	TRBV5-1	-	-	TRBJ1-6	CASSAEQGNNSPLHF	TGCGCCAGCAGCGCAGAACAGGGAAATAATTCACCCCTCCACTTT
12	TRBV6-5	-	few	TRBJ1-1	CASSEQGPEAFF	TGTGCCAGCAGTGAACAGGGCCCTGAAGCTTTCTTT
13	TRBV7-9	-	-	TRBJ1-2	CASRSPVSYGYTF	TGTGCCAGCAGATCACCAGTTTCCTATGGCTACACCTTC
14	TRBV4-3	TRBD1	-	TRBJ1-1	CASSQGTGATEAFF	TGCGCCAGCAGCCAGGGGACAGGCGCGACTGAAGCTTTCTTT
16	TRBV15	-	-	TRBJ2-7	CATSRGRLDGTYEQYF	TGTGCCACCAGCAGAGGCCGCCTAGACGGGACCTACGAGCAGTACTTC
15	TRBV30	TRBD2	-	TRBJ2-7	CAWRVGGRVANEQYF	TGTGCCTGGAGGGTCGGGGGGAGGGTGGCCAACGAGCAGTACTTC
12	TRBV7-9	-	-	TRBJ2-7	CASSFQHYEQYF	TGTGCCAGCAGCTTCCAACACTACGAGCAGTACTTC
14	TRBV6-6	-	few	TRBJ1-5	CASSLQGIGQPQHF	TGTGCCAGCAGTTTACAGGGAATCGGTCAGCCCCAGCATTTT
13	TRBV7-2	TRBD1	few	TRBJ2-7	CASSLDRGYEQYF	TGTGCCAGCAGCTTGGACAGGGGCTACGAGCAGTACTTC
14	TRBV7-9	-	-	TRBJ1-4	CASSLPQGNEKLFF	TGTGCCAGCAGCTTACCCCAGGGGAATGAAAAACTGTTTTTT
15	TRBV6-4	TRBD1	-	TRBJ1-1	CASSVGTGVNTEAFF	TGTGCCAGCAGTGTCGGGACAGGGGTGAACACTGAAGCTTTCTTT
11	TRBV27	-	-	TRBJ2-1	CASSFLNEQFF	TGTGCCAGCAGTTTCCTCAATGAGCAGTTCTTC
15	TRBV27	-	-	TRBJ2-7	CASSPRAKSSYEQYF	TGTGCCAGCAGTCCGCGAGCTAAGAGCTCCTACGAGCAGTACTTC
16	TRBV11-2	TRBD1	-	TRBJ1-5	CASSPLDRGGNQPQHF	TGTGCCAGCAGCCCCCTCGACAGGGGCGGCAATCAGCCCCAGCATTTT
16	TRBV28	TRBD2	-	TRBJ2-3	CASSLGGREGTDTQYF	TGTGCCAGCAGTTTGGGGGGGCGGGAGGGAACAGATACGCAGTATTTT
13	TRBV5-4	TRBD1	-	TRBJ2-1	CASSFTGGDEQFF	TGTGCCAGCAGCTTTACAGGGGGCGATGAGCAGTTCTTC
16	TRBV27	TRBD1	-	TRBJ1-2	CASSFLGQAANYGYTF	TGTGCCAGCAGTTTCCTCGGACAGGCGGCAAACTATGGCTACACCTTC
18	TRBV7-3	-	-	TRBJ1-4	CASSLKYGRGPTNEKLFF	TGTGCCAGCAGCTTAAAATACGGGAGGGGTCCAACTAATGAAAAACTGTTTTTT
15	TRBV6-4	TRBD1	-	TRBJ1-5	CASSWTGAGIQPQHF	TGTGCCAGCAGTTGGACAGGGGCTGGGATCCAGCCCCAGCATTTT
18	TRBV4-3	TRBD2	-	TRBJ2-3	CASSQVQLGLAGTDTQYF	TGCGCCAGCAGCCAAGTCCAACTAGGGCTAGCGGGAACAGATACGCAGTATTTT
16	TRBV6-6	TRBD2	-	TRBJ2-3	CASSFPSGSSTDTQYF	TGTGCCAGCAGTTTCCCTAGCGGGTCTAGCACAGATACGCAGTATTTT
15	TRBV18	TRBD1	-	TRBJ2-2	CASSAGTGATGELFF	TGTGCCAGCTCAGCCGGGACAGGGGCCACCGGGGAGCTGTTTTTT
16	TRBV28	TRBD2	-	TRBJ2-7	CASSSGGTSGKYEQYF	TGTGCCAGCAGTTCAGGGGGGACTAGCGGGAAGTACGAGCAGTACTTC
18	TRBV28	TRBD1	-	TRBJ2-7	CASSFRDRGALASYEQYF	TGTGCCAGCAGTTTCCGGGACAGGGGCGCCCTTGCCTCCTACGAGCAGTACTTC
16	TRBV9	-	-	TRBJ2-2	CASSLTPGANTGELFF	TGTGCCAGCAGCCTCACCCCGGGGGCGAACACCGGGGAGCTGTTTTTT
13	TRBV6-1	-	-	TRBJ1-2	CASSEATGYGYTF	TGTGCCAGCAGTGAAGCGACAGGTTATGGCTACACCTTC
18	TRBV5-1	-	-	TRBJ2-2	CASSLPDTGLGDTGELFF	TGCGCCAGCAGCTTACCGGACACAGGGCTGGGGGACACCGGGGAGCTGTTTTTT
13	TRBV28	TRBD2	-	TRBJ2-1	CASRGGLLNEQFF	TGTGCCAGCAGGGGGGGACTACTCAATGAGCAGTTCTTC
15	TRBV5-4	TRBD2	-	TRBJ2-3	CASSSSGRATDTQYF	TGTGCCAGCAGCTCTAGCGGGAGGGCGACAGATACGCAGTATTTT
12	TRBV29-1	-	-	TRBJ2-7	CSVGLDVGEQYF	TGCAGCGTCGGTCTAGACGTCGGCGAGCAGTACTTC
13	TRBV29-1	-	-	TRBJ1-1	CSVDWGGTREAFF	TGCAGCGTTGACTGGGGAGGGACAAGGGAAGCTTTCTTT
13	TRBV30	-	-	TRBJ1-4	CAWSWRENEKLFF	TGTGCCTGGAGTTGGCGGGAAAATGAAAAACTGTTTTTT
13	TRBV7-2	-	few	TRBJ1-3	CASSAGSGNTIYF	TGTGCCAGCAGTGCCGGGTCTGGAAACACCATATATTTT
15	TRBV18	TRBD2	-	TRBJ2-5	CASSQFGLAKETQYF	TGTGCCAGCTCACAATTCGGACTAGCGAAAGAGACCCAGTACTTC
18	TRBV10-3	TRBD2	-	TRBJ2-2	CAISPSVTSGGNTGELFF	TGTGCCATCTCACCCTCCGTGACTAGCGGGGGGAACACCGGGGAGCTGTTTTTT
14	TRBV6-1	TRBD1	-	TRBJ2-2	CASSGQGNTGELFF	TGTGCCAGCAGTGGACAGGGGAACACCGGGGAGCTGTTTTTT
12	TRBV6-1	-	-	TRBJ1-1	CASNRGNTEAFF	TGTGCCAGCAACCGGGGGAACACTGAAGCTTTCTTT
14	TRBV12-5	TRBD2	-	TRBJ2-5	CASGRSGGQETQYF	TGTGCTAGTGGCCGGAGCGGGGGTCAAGAGACCCAGTACTTC
17	TRBV11-2	-	-	TRBJ2-6	CASSSYTLNSGANVLTF	TGTGCCAGCAGCTCGTACACCCTCAACTCTGGGGCCAACGTCCTGACTTTC
14	TRBV6-5	-	-	TRBJ1-1	CASSSPHRVTEAFF	TGTGCCAGCAGTTCCCCCCACAGGGTCACTGAAGCTTTCTTT
16	TRBV11-2	-	-	TRBJ2-7	CASSFRNSRGGLEQYF	TGTGCCAGCAGCTTCAGAAACTCGCGGGGCGGCCTGGAGCAGTACTTC